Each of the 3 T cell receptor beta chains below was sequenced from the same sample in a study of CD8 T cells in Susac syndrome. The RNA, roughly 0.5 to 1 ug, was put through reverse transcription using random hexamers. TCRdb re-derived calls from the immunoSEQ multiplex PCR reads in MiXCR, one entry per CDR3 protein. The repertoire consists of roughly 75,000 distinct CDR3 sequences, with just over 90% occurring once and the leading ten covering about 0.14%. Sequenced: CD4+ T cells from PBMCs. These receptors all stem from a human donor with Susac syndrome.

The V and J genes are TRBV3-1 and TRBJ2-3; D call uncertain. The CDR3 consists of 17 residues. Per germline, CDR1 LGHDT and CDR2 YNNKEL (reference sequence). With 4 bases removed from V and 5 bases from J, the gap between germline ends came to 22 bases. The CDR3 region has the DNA TGTGCCAGCAGCCGCATGAGTCCATTTGTCATGCAAGATACGCAGTATTTT. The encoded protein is CASSRMSPFVMQDTQYF.

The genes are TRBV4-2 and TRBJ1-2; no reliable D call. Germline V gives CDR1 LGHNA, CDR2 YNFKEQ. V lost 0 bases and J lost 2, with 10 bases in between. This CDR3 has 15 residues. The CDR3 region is CASSQEPVLNYGYTF. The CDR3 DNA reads TGTGCCAGCAGCCAAGAACCCGTTCTCAACTATGGCTACACCTTC.

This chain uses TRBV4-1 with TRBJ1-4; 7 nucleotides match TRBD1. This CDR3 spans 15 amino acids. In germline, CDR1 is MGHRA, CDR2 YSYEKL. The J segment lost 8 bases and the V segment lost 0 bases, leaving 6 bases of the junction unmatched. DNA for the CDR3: TGCGCCAGCAGCCAAGATGGGCAGGGACAGGAAAAACTGTTTTTT. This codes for CASSQDGQGQEKLFF.